Reported below is one T cell receptor (beta chain). Assay: immunoSEQ multiplex PCR; the TCRdb copy retains only in-frame clones and omits some. The table lists some 70,000 clones, over 70% of them singletons. This sample was included in a study of T cell clones after liver transplantation. Study context: Three of the eight recipients were HCV-positive; the rest had non-autoimmune, non-viral transplant indications.

V gave up 3 bases and J gave up 5 bases, with 10 bases separating them. The germline gives CDR1 LNHDA, CDR2 SQIVND (reference sequence). This CDR3 region has 13 residues. The chain couples TRBV19 to TRBJ1-2, with D perhaps matching TRBD1 (5 bases). The material sequenced was CD4+ T cells from blood, taken before liver transplant. This receptor was identified in a human donor who received a liver transplant. The CDR3 loop reads CASSIRDGYGYTF. In DNA, the CDR3 is TGTGCCAGTAGTATTCGGGACGGATATGGCTACACCTTC. The variable domain in full, completed from reference TRBV19 and TRBJ1-2, reads DGGITQSPKYLFRKEGQNVTLSCEQNLNHDAMYWYRQDPGQGLRLIYYSQIVNDFQKGDIAEGYSVSREKKESFPLTVTSAQKNPTAFYLCASSIRDGYGYTFGSGTRLTVV.